These 14 T cell receptor beta chains originate from one sample sequenced in a study of T cells in Graves' hyperthyroidism and ophthalmopathy. The source material, RNA transcripts, was used to amplify TCR beta CDR3 regions. Carried out on the TCR CDR3, a first-round RT-PCR used the HTBI primer set. TCRdb independently ran MiXCR on the multiplex PCR reads; one entry per CDR3 protein. The table has around 700,000 distinct CDR3 sequences, roughly a third seen once; the top ten hold roughly 30%. Sequencing was performed on blood. These receptors came from a woman aged 40-49 years with Graves' hyperthyroidism.

This clonotype was seen at least ten times. This chain connects TRBV2 to TRBJ1-2; D is uncertain. V was clipped by 1 base and J by 4 bases, with 13 bases between them. The CDR3 is 15 residues long. Germline V CDR1 and CDR2: SNHLY, FYNNEI. The CDR3 sequence is CASSEGGRRGYGYTF. In DNA form, the CDR3 reads TGTGCCAGCAGTGAAGGCGGGAGGCGAGGCTATGGCTACACCTTC.

This clonotype showed up just a few times. The V call is TRBV5-4, the J call TRBJ1-2, with TRBD1 matching over 10 bases. The V and J ends lost 4 bases and 3 bases, in that order; junction bases with no gene match: 12. The germline CDR1 and CDR2 sequences are SGHNT and YYREEE (reference sequence). This CDR3 is built from 17 residues. CDR3 sequence: CASSHPLSGTGDYGYTF. DNA of the CDR3: TGTGCCAGCAGCCATCCACTTTCCGGGACAGGGGACTATGGCTACACCTTC.

There are many counts of this clonotype. The rearrangement links TRBV2 to TRBJ2-5, with 8 bases that match TRBD1. Germline V gene lookup returns CDR1 SNHLY and CDR2 FYNNEI. The CDR3 has 14 residues. The ends lost 6 bases at V and 5 bases at J; junction bases unmatched: 8. DNA for the CDR3: TGTGCCAGCAGATTGACAGGGGAATGGGAGACCCAGTACTTC. The encoded protein is CASRLTGEWETQYF. The full variable domain, completed using reference TRBV2 and TRBJ2-5, is EPEVTQTPSHQVTQMGQEVILRCVPISNHLYFYWYRQILGQKVEFLVSFYNNEISEKSEIFDDQFSVERPDGSNFTLKIRSTKLEDSAMYFCASRLTGEWETQYFGPGTRLLVL.

The V gene is TRBV5-1, the J gene TRBJ2-3; TRBD2 matches 9 bases. V lost 4 bases and J lost 2; bases outside the gene matches: 8. This CDR3 region has 16 residues. The germline V gene has CDR1 SGHRS and CDR2 YFSETQ. CDR3: CASSEATSGFTDTQYF. The CDR3 coding sequence is TGCGCCAGCAGCGAGGCGACTAGCGGATTCACAGATACGCAGTATTTT.

This clonotype was seen just once. The DNA for the CDR3 is TGTGCCAGCAGTGGCTCTAGCGTCAGGGGGGCCGGTGAAGCTTTCTTT. This encodes CASSGSSVRGAGEAFF. This chain uses TRBV25-1 with TRBJ1-1; 7 bases are a match to TRBD1. V was pared by 4 bases and J by 7 bases, with 15 bases of the junction left unmatched. CDR3 length: 16 amino acids. CDR1 is MGHDK, CDR2 SYGVNS, per germline. Using reference TRBV25-1 and TRBJ1-1 for the parts outside the CDR3, the full variable domain is EADIYQTPRYLVIGTGKKITLECSQTMGHDKMYWYQQDPGMELHLIHYSYGVNSTEKGDLSSESTVSRIRTEHFPLTLESARPSHTSQYLCASSGSSVRGAGEAFFGQGTRLTVV.

A few counts support this clonotype. CDR3: CASSFFQRNTGELFF. For the CDR3, the DNA is TGTGCCAGCAGCTTCTTCCAGCGGAACACCGGGGAGCTGTTTTTT. V and J are TRBV7-2 and TRBJ2-2; D is undetermined. V shed 3 bases and J shed 1 base, with 9 bases lying between them. CDR1 and CDR2 from the germline V gene are SGHTA and FQGNSA. The CDR3 has 15 residues.

V is TRBV6-2 or TRBV6-3 and J is TRBJ2-7; D is possibly TRBD2 (7 bases). The CDR3 sequence is 15 residues long. Trimming shortened V by 2 bases and J by 0 bases, and 11 bases separated the two germline ends. From germline, CDR1 is MNHEY and CDR2 SVGEGT. The CDR3: CASSYAGASSYEQYF. CDR3 sequence (DNA): TGTGCCAGCAGTTACGCGGGGGCCAGCTCCTACGAGCAGTACTTC.

As for this clonotype: A clone one base away is much larger, so this may be a read error. The chain uses TRBV12-3 or TRBV12-4 and TRBJ1-2; D not certain. This CDR3 spans 12 amino acids. In DNA form, the CDR3 reads TGTGCCAGCGTCCCGCTTAACCATGGCTACACCTTC. Protein: CASVPLNHGYTF.

With regard to this clonotype: Sequence at one end of the junction differs from germline and may be a read error. The chain combines TRBV5-1 with TRBJ1-5, with 7 bases matching TRBD1. This CDR3 comprises 14 residues. Germline V lookup: CDR1 SGHRS, CDR2 YFSETQ. CDR3 protein: CASRATGVGQPQHF. The CDR3 region has the DNA TGTGCCAGCAGGGCTACAGGGGTTGGGCAGCCCCAGCATTTT.

This clonotype showed up just a few times. The rearrangement uses TRBV14 and TRBJ1-1; the D is unclear. Trimming took 6 bases from V and 4 from J, leaving 18 bases between them. Germline V CDR1 and CDR2: SGHDN, FVKESK. CDR3 size: 15 residues. The CDR3 spells CASRHATRGGTEAFF. The CDR3 DNA sequence: TGTGCCAGCAGGCACGCAACTAGAGGCGGCACTGAAGCTTTCTTT.

The V call is TRBV9, the J call TRBJ2-7; D might be TRBD2 (7 bases). V lost 0 bases, J lost 9 bases, and 19 bases lay in between. CDR1 and CDR2 (germline): SGDLS, YYNGEE. The CDR3 has 15 residues. The CDR3 DNA reads as TGTGCCAGCAGCGTAGAGGGGACGGGGGGCGGCGGGCAGTACTTC. This encodes CASSVEGTGGGGQYF.

In its sample, this clonotype was seen many times. The CDR3 DNA reads as TGTGCCAGCAGCTTTTCCAACTCCTACGAGCAGTACTTC. Its translation is CASSFSNSYEQYF. This chain connects TRBV7-9 to TRBJ2-7; no clear D gene. This CDR3 is 13 amino acids long. The V and J ends lost 3 bases and 0 bases respectively, with 6 bases between them. CDR1 SEHNR and CDR2 FQNEAQ come from the germline V gene (reference sequence).

This clonotype was detected many times. The chain joins TRBV15 to TRBJ1-1; tentative D call: TRBD1 (6 bases). Trimming left V 0 bases short and J 5 bases short, with 16 bases between. Germline lookup yields CDR1 LNHNV and CDR2 YYDKDF (reference sequence). The CDR3 length is 16 residues. CDR3 sequence reads: CATSRDRTVLGTEAFF. The CDR3 DNA reads as TGTGCCACCAGCAGAGATAGGACAGTCCTTGGGACTGAAGCTTTCTTT.

The CDR3 DNA sequence: TGTGCCAGCAAGGGGGCCGGAGATAAGAGCTATGGCTACACCTTC. Its protein is CASKGAGDKSYGYTF. V usage is TRBV6-1 and J usage is TRBJ1-2, with 7 bases aligning to TRBD1. Germline loops: CDR1 MNHNS, CDR2 SASEGT. The junction had 12 bases not matched to a gene; V was cut back by 7 bases and J by 4 bases. The CDR3 runs to 15 residues.